A selection of T cell receptor beta chains follows, all from one sample in a study of T cell responses to AZD1222 COVID-19 vaccine. Only in-frame clones appear in the TCRdb table, and some are missing; sequencing was by immunoSEQ multiplex PCR. The table shows 190,000 or so clones, with approximately 93% occurring only once. The specimen was peripheral blood, collected 28 days after the second AZD1222 dose. Receptors originate from an adult who received the AZD1222 COVID-19 vaccine. Both conserved end residues are part of each CDR3. D genes are given only for firm matches. Size is stated for part of the rows, as once, few or many counts, or as a class when the clone is expanded.

- TRBJ2-7 TRBV7-2 TRBD1 TGTGCCAGCAGCTTAGCCAGGGGGCGGCGCAGAGACTCGTACGAGCAGTACTTC CASSLARGRRRDSYEQYF
- TRBJ2-3 TRBV7-3 - TGTGCCAGCAGCATACAGGGAGTGCCTAGCACAGATACGCAGTATTTT CASSIQGVPSTDTQYF
once TRBJ2-5 TRBV6-5 - TGTGCCAGCAGTTATGCCGGCACGCCTGGAGAGACCCAGTACTTC CASSYAGTPGETQYF
- TRBJ2-1 TRBV6-5 - TGTGCCAGCGTCCGGAGGACCCACCGGAATGAGCAGTTCTTC CASVRRTHRNEQFF
- TRBJ1-2 TRBV19 - TGTGCCAGTAGTCCCGGGTCCTCGGGCTATGGCTACACCTTC CASSPGSSGYGYTF
- TRBJ2-7 TRBV5-4 - TGTGCCGTAGGGGCAGCGGAATCCTACGAGCAGTACTTC CAVGAAESYEQYF
- TRBJ1-5 TRBV4-1 TRBD1 TGCGCCAGCAGCCAAGAGACAGGGATCAATCAGCCCCAGCATTTT CASSQETGINQPQHF
- TRBJ1-5 TRBV25-1 - TGTGCCAGCAGCCTAGTTGGGGACCAGCCCCAGCATTTT CASSLVGDQPQHF
once TRBJ2-5 TRBV7-6 - TGTGCCAGCAGCTTTTCGACAGGACTAATGGAGACCCAGTACTTC CASSFSTGLMETQYF
- TRBJ2-7 TRBV7-6 TRBD2 TGTGCCAGCAGCCCGGGGACTAGCGGGGCCTTCGGGGTCGAGCAGTACTTC CASSPGTSGAFGVEQYF
- TRBJ1-5 TRBV27 - TGTGCCAGCAGCCCCAAGGGGGTTCGCAATCAGCCCCAGCATTTT CASSPKGVRNQPQHF
- TRBJ2-7 TRBV4-3 - TGCGCCAGCAGCCGGTGGGCAGGGGAAATTGACGAGCAGTACTTC CASSRWAGEIDEQYF
- TRBJ1-3 TRBV21-1 - TGCGCCAGGCCCTCTGGAAACACCATATATTTT CARPSGNTIYF
- TRBJ2-7 TRBV28 - TGTGCCAGCAGTTCCTGGACGGGGTCCTACGAGCAGTACTTC CASSSWTGSYEQYF
- TRBJ1-1 TRBV28 - TGTGCCAGCAGTTTACCCCCTCTGAACACTGAAGCTTTCTTT CASSLPPLNTEAFF
- TRBJ2-3 TRBV28 TRBD1 TGTGCCAGCAGCACCACTCCCGGGACAGGCCTCACAGATACGCAGTATTTT CASSTTPGTGLTDTQYF
- TRBJ1-1 TRBV6-6 - TGTGCCAGCAGCGACCGAAACACTGAAGCTTTCTTT CASSDRNTEAFF
- TRBJ2-7 TRBV28 TRBD2 TGTGCCAGCAAGGGGTTTGGACTAGCGGGAAGGACCTACGAGCAGTACTTC CASKGFGLAGRTYEQYF
- TRBJ2-3 TRBV5-1 TRBD2 TGCGCCAGCAGCTTGCCGATAGTGGGAGGGCCCGAGGGCACAGATACGCAGTATTTT CASSLPIVGGPEGTDTQYF
- TRBJ1-2 TRBV30 - TGTGCCTGGAGTAAGGGTGCCTATGGCTACACCTTC CAWSKGAYGYTF
- TRBJ2-1 TRBV6-2/TRBV6-3 - TGTGCCAGCAGTTACGGTTACAATGAGCAGTTCTTC CASSYGYNEQFF
- TRBJ1-2 TRBV2 TRBD1 TGTGCCAGCCTCCATCCGGGACAGGGCATTAACTATGGCTACACCTTC CASLHPGQGINYGYTF
- TRBJ1-1 TRBV6-5 - TGTGCCAGCAGCCAATTGCCGAACACTGAAGCTTTCTTT CASSQLPNTEAFF
- TRBJ2-5 TRBV9 TRBD1 TGTGCCAGCAGCCCCGGGACAGTGTTGTACCAAGAGACCCAGTACTTC CASSPGTVLYQETQYF
- TRBJ1-1 TRBV6-1 - TGTGCCAGCAGTGCCGAGGGGACCGCACCGAACACTGAAGCTTTCTTT CASSAEGTAPNTEAFF
- TRBJ2-7 TRBV27 TRBD2 TGTGCCAGCAGCCAAAGGGCAGGACTAGCGGGCATCAGCCAGGGGAGCGAGCAGTACTTC CASSQRAGLAGISQGSEQYF
- TRBJ1-2 TRBV3-1/TRBV3-2 - TGTGCCAGCAGCCAAGGGCAGGTGAGGGGCTACACCTTC CASSQGQVRGYTF
few TRBJ2-7 TRBV10-3 TRBD1 TGTGCCATCAAGGTGACAGGGGGCGCGGGCGAGCAGTACTTC CAIKVTGGAGEQYF
- TRBJ1-4 TRBV4-1 - TGCGCCAGCAGCCCCTGGGGGGATAATGAAAAACTGTTTTTT CASSPWGDNEKLFF
- TRBJ1-6 TRBV18 - TGTGCCAGCTCACCGGAGAGGAATAATTCACCCCTCCACTTT CASSPERNNSPLHF
- TRBJ1-6 TRBV5-4 - TGTGCCAGCAGCCTGGTGAAGGGTTCCTCCAATTCACCCCTCCACTTT CASSLVKGSSNSPLHF
- TRBJ1-5 TRBV28 TRBD1 TGTGCCAGCAGTTCACCGGGACAGCCATATCAGCCCCAGCATTTT CASSSPGQPYQPQHF
- TRBJ2-5 TRBV21-1 - TGTGCCAGCAGCAAAGGTGGGTCAGGAGCGACCCAGTACTTC CASSKGGSGATQYF
- TRBJ2-2 TRBV24-1 - TGTGCCACCAGTGATTTGAGTTCGGGGGAGCTGTTTTTT CATSDLSSGELFF
once TRBJ2-2 TRBV28 TRBD1 TGTGCCAGCAGTGTCAATTTACAGGGGTTGGAGCTGTTTTTT CASSVNLQGLELFF
- TRBJ2-7 TRBV3-1/TRBV3-2 - TGTGCCAGCAGCCAAGGGGCCTACGAGCAGTACTTC CASSQGAYEQYF
- TRBJ2-2 TRBV19 - TGTGCCAGTAGTATCACCACCGGGGAGCTGTTTTTT CASSITTGELFF
- TRBJ1-1 TRBV5-6 - TGTGCCAGCAGCCCGTACCGGACCAAGGGAGCTTTCTTT CASSPYRTKGAFF
- TRBJ2-6 TRBV5-1 - TGCGCCAGCAGCCCGGGTTCTGGGGCCAACGTCCTGACTTTC CASSPGSGANVLTF
- TRBJ2-7 TRBV6-2/TRBV6-3 TRBD2 TGTGCCAGCGGTTCCAGGACTAGCGGGAGGTCTGTCTACGAGCAGTACTTC CASGSRTSGRSVYEQYF
- TRBJ2-7 TRBV30 - TGTGCCTGGAGTTCGGGTCTTTCCTACGAGCAGTACTTC CAWSSGLSYEQYF
- TRBJ1-5 TRBV19 - TGTGCCAGTATCGATAACAGTCAAGTTCGCAATCAGCCCCAGCATTTT CASIDNSQVRNQPQHF
once TRBJ2-5 TRBV6-4 - TGTGCCAGAAACACCCGGGACAGGGGACGACTAGCGGGAACCCAAGAGACCCAGTACTTC CARNTRDRGRLAGTQETQYF
- TRBJ1-1 TRBV28 TRBD1 TGTGCCAGCACCCCACAGGGGGAGAGGAGGAACACTGAAGCTTTCTTT CASTPQGERRNTEAFF
- TRBJ1-1 TRBV5-6 - TGTGCCAGCAGCCTTCCACCCACTGAAGCTTTCTTT CASSLPPTEAFF
- TRBJ2-7 TRBV11-3 TRBD2 TGTGCCAGCAGCACCGGGACTAGCGGGAGCTACGAGCAGTACTTC CASSTGTSGSYEQYF
- TRBJ2-7 TRBV28 TRBD1 TGTGCCAGCAGTTTATTGGGACAGGGTGGGCAGTACTTC CASSLLGQGGQYF
once TRBJ2-5 TRBV24-1 TRBD1 TGTGCCACCAGTGTCGCGACAGGGGGCCGAGAGACCCAGTACTTC CATSVATGGRETQYF
- TRBJ2-1 TRBV7-6 - TGTGCCAGCAGCCCAAACCCCAACAATGAGCAGTTCTTC CASSPNPNNEQFF
once TRBJ1-1 TRBV5-6 TRBD1 TGTGCCAGCAGCTTGCGACGGACAGGGGACACTGAAGCTTTCTTT CASSLRRTGDTEAFF
- TRBJ1-1 TRBV25-1 - TGTGCCAGCGCCTGGTTCACTGAAGCTTTCTTT CASAWFTEAFF
- TRBJ1-1 TRBV11-3 TRBD1 TGTGCCAGCAGCCCGAGGGACAGTGTGAACACTGAAGCTTTCTTT CASSPRDSVNTEAFF
once TRBJ2-3 TRBV4-2 - TGTGCCAGCAGCAAGGGGGGTGAAACTAGCCCAGATACGCAGTATTTT CASSKGGETSPDTQYF
- TRBJ2-1 TRBV19 - TGTGCCAGTCACCAGGGACCCTCCTACAATGAGCAGTTCTTC CASHQGPSYNEQFF
- TRBJ1-3 TRBV5-5 TRBD1 TGTGCCAGCAGCTTGTTATGGACAGGCGTAGGAAACACCATATATTTT CASSLLWTGVGNTIYF
once TRBJ2-3 TRBV10-2 - TGCGCCAGCACCGCAGTAAGCACAGATACGCAGTATTTT CASTAVSTDTQYF
- TRBJ2-7 TRBV11-2 TRBD1 TGTGCCAGCAGCTTGAGGACAGGCCCCTCCTACGAGCAGTACTTC CASSLRTGPSYEQYF
- TRBJ2-2 TRBV7-2 TRBD2 TGTGCCAGCAGCGATAAGGGGACTAGGAACACCGGGGAGCTGTTTTTT CASSDKGTRNTGELFF
- TRBJ2-1 TRBV6-5 TRBD1 TGTGCCAGCAGCCGGGACAGGGGGTCAGCTGAGCAGTTCTTC CASSRDRGSAEQFF
- TRBJ2-4 TRBV11-1 - TGTGCCAGCAGCTTGGAGGTGATGGAAAACATTCAGTACTTC CASSLEVMENIQYF